These 2 T cell receptor beta chains came from one sample sequenced in a study of vaccination effects on CD4 cells after COVID-19 (dated by TCRdb to the early 2020s). Preparation of the library involved the immunoSEQ multiplex PCR assay. Not all clones reach the TCRdb copy of this immuneACCESS table, which keeps in-frame sequences only. Checked studies attribute under half of the gap to unresolved V genes and leave the rest unexplained. The sample table records around 36,000 clones; under 75% of these occur just once. The ten most abundant clones make up approximately 24% of the sample. In the ViraFEST assay, PBMC were stimulated with viral peptide pools, and TCR sequencing was then used to find antigen-specific CD4+ T cell clonotypes based on their expansion. After approximately eleven days of culture, CD4+ T cells were isolated with the EasySep CD4+ T cell isolation kit. Negative nucleocapsid antibody results before and after vaccination confirmed that the healthy vaccine recipients had no prior SARS-CoV-2 infection.

No antigen has been identified for these receptors. The specimen comprised CD4+ T cells from PBMCs cultured with SARS-CoV-2 spike peptides, sampled before COVID-19 vaccination. Reading the label with the study, this specimen's cell subset or site is: SARS-CoV-2 spike overlapping peptide pool stimulation. Receptor source: a human donor who received a COVID-19 vaccine.

The chain carries TRBV7-6 and TRBJ2-3, with D perhaps given as TRBD1 or TRBD2 (6 bases each). The CDR3 covers 16 residues. In germline, CDR1 is SGHVS, CDR2 FNYEAQ. V gave up 0 bases and J gave up 0 bases, with 10 bases separating them. Here the CDR3 reads CASSLAGAGSTDTQYF. The DNA for the CDR3 is TGTGCCAGCAGCTTAGCGGGGGCGGGAAGCACAGATACGCAGTATTTT. Filled out from reference TRBV7-6 and TRBJ2-3, the complete variable domain reads GAGVSQSPRYKVTKRGQDVALRCDPISGHVSLYWYRQALGQGPEFLTYFNYEAQQDKSGLPNDRFSAERPEGSISTLTIQRTEQRDSAMYRCASSLAGAGSTDTQYFGPGTRLTVL.

V gene TRBV25-1 combines with J gene TRBJ1-2; unclear D gene. Looked up from germline, CDR1 is MGHDK and CDR2 is SYGVNS. Between the trimmed V and J ends, which lost 3 bases and 11 bases, there was a span of 13 bases. The CDR3 totals 12 residues. In DNA form, the CDR3 reads TGTGCCAGCAGTGAGGTACCGGATCTTTACACCTTC. Translation gives CASSEVPDLYTF.